This TCR beta chain was sequenced in a study of T cell repertoires in cytomegalovirus infection. As for the study in general: Used in the study were CMV epitopes, some recently identified and HLA-C-restricted, others well-studied and HLA-B-restricted. Public TCR beta signatures indicated both CMV infection and matching HLA type.

The CDR3 spans 14 residues. Germline CDR1 reads SGHRS; CDR2 reads YFSETQ. Regarding this clonotype: What it binds is unknown. A read error may produce the germline difference seen at one junction end.

TCRdb redid the calling of the reads with MiXCR, one entry per CDR3 protein. The data contain about 480,000 distinct CDR3 sequences, roughly a third of them singletons. Overall study findings and caveats: Frequencies of public TCR beta families were cumulated, and this identified carriers of CMV plus the relevant HLA. Dominating the ex vivo response were HLA-C-restricted CMV-specific TCR beta clonotypes.

The sequences come from cultured PBMCs, collected from culture after CMV antigen stimulation. The clonotype comes from a human donor in good health (CMV status not recorded). Some clones in this sample may be carry-over from other donors' samples. The rearrangement joins TRBV5-1 to TRBJ1-5; D may be TRBD1 (5 bases). The CDR3, as DNA: TGCACCAGCAGTGGGGGTGAAAGCAATCAGCCCCAGCATTTT. Its protein is CTSSGGESNQPQHF. Looking up the rest from reference TRBV5-1 and TRBJ1-5 gives the full variable domain: KAGVTQTPRYLIKTRGQQVTLSCSPISGHRSVSWYQQTPGQGLQFLFEYFSETQRNKGNFPGRFSGRQFSNSRSEMNVSTLELGDSALYLCTSSGGESNQPQHFGDGTRLSIL.